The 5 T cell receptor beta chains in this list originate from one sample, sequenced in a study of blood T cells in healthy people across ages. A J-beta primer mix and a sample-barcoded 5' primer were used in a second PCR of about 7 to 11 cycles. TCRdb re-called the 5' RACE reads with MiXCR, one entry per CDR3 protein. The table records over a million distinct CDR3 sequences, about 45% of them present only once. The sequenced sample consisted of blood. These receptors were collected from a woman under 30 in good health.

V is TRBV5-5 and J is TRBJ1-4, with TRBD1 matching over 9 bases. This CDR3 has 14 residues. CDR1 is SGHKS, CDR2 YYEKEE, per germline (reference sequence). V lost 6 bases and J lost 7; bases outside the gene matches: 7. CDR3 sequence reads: CASTWTGASEKLFF. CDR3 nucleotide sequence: TGTGCCAGCACCTGGACAGGGGCCTCTGAAAAACTGTTTTTT.

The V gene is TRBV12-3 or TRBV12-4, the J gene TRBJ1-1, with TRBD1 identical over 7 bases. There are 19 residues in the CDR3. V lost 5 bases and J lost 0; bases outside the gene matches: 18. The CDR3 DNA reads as TGTGCCAGCAGTCTCACCAACGGGGGACAGACTTACATGAACACTGAAGCTTTCTTT. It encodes CASSLTNGGQTYMNTEAFF.

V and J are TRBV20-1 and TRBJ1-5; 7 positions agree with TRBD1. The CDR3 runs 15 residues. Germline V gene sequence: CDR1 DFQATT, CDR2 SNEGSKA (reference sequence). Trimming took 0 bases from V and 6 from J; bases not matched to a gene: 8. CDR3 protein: CSARDGPGGGQPQHF. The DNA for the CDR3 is TGCAGTGCTAGAGATGGGCCAGGGGGGGGTCAGCCCCAGCATTTT.

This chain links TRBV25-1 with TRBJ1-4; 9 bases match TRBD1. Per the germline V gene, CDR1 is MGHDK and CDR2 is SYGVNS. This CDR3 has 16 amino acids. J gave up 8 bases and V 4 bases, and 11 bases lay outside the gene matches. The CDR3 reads CASSGHPGQGGEKLFF. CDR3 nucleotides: TGTGCCAGCAGTGGCCACCCGGGACAGGGAGGGGAAAAACTGTTTTTT.

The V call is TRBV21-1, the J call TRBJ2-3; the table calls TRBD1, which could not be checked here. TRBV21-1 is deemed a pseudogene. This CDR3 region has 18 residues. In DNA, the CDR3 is TGTGCCAGCCGTACGCGCGGGGACAGGGTGAGGGCTACAGATACGCAGTATTTT. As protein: CASRTRGDRVRATDTQYF.